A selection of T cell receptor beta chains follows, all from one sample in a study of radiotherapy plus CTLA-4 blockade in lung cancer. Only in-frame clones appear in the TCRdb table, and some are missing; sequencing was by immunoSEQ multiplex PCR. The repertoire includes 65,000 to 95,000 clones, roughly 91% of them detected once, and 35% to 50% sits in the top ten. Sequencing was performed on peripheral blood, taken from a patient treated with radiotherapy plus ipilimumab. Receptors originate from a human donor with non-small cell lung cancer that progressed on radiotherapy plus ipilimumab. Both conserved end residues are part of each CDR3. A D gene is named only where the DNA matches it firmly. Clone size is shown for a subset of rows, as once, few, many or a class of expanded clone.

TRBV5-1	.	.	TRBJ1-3	TGCGCCAGCAGCTTGGCCGGGGGGACAAGTGGAAACACCATATATTTT	CASSLAGGTSGNTIYF
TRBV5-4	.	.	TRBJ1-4	TGTGCCAGCAGCTTGAGGGGGAATGAAAAACTGTTTTTT	CASSLRGNEKLFF
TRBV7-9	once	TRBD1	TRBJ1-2	TGTGCCAGCAGCTTCGGCAGGGGGATTGATGGCTACACCTTC	CASSFGRGIDGYTF
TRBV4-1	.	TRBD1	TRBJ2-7	TGCGCCAGCAGCCAAGTCACAGGGGGGATGTACGAGCAGTACTTC	CASSQVTGGMYEQYF
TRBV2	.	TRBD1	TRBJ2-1	TGTGCCAGTTCGGGACAGGCGACTTTTTACAATGAGCAGTTCTTC	CASSGQATFYNEQFF
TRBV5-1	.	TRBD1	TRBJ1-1	TGCGCCAGCAGCTTTTTCAGGGGGACTGAAGCTTTCTTT	CASSFFRGTEAFF
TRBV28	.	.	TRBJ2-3	TGTGCCAGCAGTTTGCCGGGCACAGATACGCAGTATTTT	CASSLPGTDTQYF
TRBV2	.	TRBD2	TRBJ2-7	TGTGCCAGCAGTAAGAGGGGAGGGTACGAGCAGTACTTC	CASSKRGGYEQYF
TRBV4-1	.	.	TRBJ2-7	TGCGCCAGCAGCCCCCAGTACCCGCCTTTCTCCTACGAGCAGTACTTC	CASSPQYPPFSYEQYF
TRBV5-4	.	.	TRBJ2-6	TGTGCCAGCAGCATCCGGGACCTGGGCTCTGGGGCCAACGTCCTGACTTTC	CASSIRDLGSGANVLTF
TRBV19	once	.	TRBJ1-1	TGTGCCAGTAGTACCAACTTGAACACTGAAGCTTTCTTT	CASSTNLNTEAFF
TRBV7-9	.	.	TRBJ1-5	TGTGCCAGCAGCTTAGGAGGGGGGGCTTGGCAGCCCCAGCATTTT	CASSLGGGAWQPQHF
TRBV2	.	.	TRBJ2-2	TGTGCCAGCAGGGCTCCGGGAACCGGGGAGCTGTTTTTT	CASRAPGTGELFF
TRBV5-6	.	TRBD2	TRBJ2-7	TGTGCCAGCAGCGCGGGACTAGCGGGCACCTACGAGCAGTACTTC	CASSAGLAGTYEQYF
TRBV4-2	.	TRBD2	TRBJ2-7	TGTGCCAGCAGCCAAGGGGAGGGCCCCTACGAGCAGTACTTC	CASSQGEGPYEQYF
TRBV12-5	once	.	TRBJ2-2	TGTGCTAGTGGTTTTGATATAAACACCGGGGAGCTGTTTTTT	CASGFDINTGELFF
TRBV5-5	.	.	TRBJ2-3	TGTGCCAGCAGCTTGTATACGGGAGCTAGCACAGATACGCAGTATTTT	CASSLYTGASTDTQYF
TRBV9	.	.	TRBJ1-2	TGTGCCAGCAGTCAAAGAGACGGTTTGCGGGGCTACACCTTC	CASSQRDGLRGYTF
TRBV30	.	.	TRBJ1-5	TGTGCCTGCCGTCGGGGCAATCAGCCCCAGCATTTT	CACRRGNQPQHF
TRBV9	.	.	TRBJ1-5	TGTGCCAGCAGCGTACACGCGGATTATAGCAATCAGCCCCAGCATTTT	CASSVHADYSNQPQHF
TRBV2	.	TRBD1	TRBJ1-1	TGTGCCAGCAGTGTCAGGGGACAGAGTGAAGCTTTCTTT	CASSVRGQSEAFF
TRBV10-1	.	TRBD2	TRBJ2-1	TGCGCCAGCAGTGAGTCGAGGGCTAGCGGGCCCAGGGAGCAGTTCTTC	CASSESRASGPREQFF
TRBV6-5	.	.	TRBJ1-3	TGTGCCAGCAGACACAGGGCGCTCTCTGGAAACACCATATATTTT	CASRHRALSGNTIYF
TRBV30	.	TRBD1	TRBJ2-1	TGTGCCTGGAGTGAGGGCCAGGGGGTAAATGAGCAGTTCTTC	CAWSEGQGVNEQFF
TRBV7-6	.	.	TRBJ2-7	TGTGCCAGCAGCCTCCCCCGGGGGCCCTCTTCCTACGAGCAGTACTTC	CASSLPRGPSSYEQYF
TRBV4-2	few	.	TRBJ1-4	TGTGCCAGCAGCCAAGATTCCGGACAGATTAATGAAAAACTGTTTTTT	CASSQDSGQINEKLFF
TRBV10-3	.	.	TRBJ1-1	TGTGCCATCAGTGAGTCAGTTTGGAAAAGGGGTGACGCTTTCTTT	CAISESVWKRGDAFF
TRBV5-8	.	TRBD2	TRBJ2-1	TGTGCCAGCAGCGGGTTACTAGCGGTCACCTACAATGAGCAGTTCTTC	CASSGLLAVTYNEQFF
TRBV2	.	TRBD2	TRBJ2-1	TGTGCCAGCGGTCCCGGGACTAGCGGTTACAATGAGCAGTTCTTC	CASGPGTSGYNEQFF
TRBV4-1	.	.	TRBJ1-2	TGCGCCAGCAGCCAAGTGATGCAGGCTAACTATGGCTACACCTTC	CASSQVMQANYGYTF
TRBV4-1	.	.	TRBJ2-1	TGCGCCAGCAGCCAAGATCTGGGTAACAATGAGCAGTTCTTC	CASSQDLGNNEQFF
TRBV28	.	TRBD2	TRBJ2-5	TGTGCCAGCAGACGACTAGCGGGGAACCAAGAGACCCAGTACTTC	CASRRLAGNQETQYF
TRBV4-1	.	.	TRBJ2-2	TGCGCCAGCAGCCAAGCGGACAGTTTCACCGGGGAGCTGTTTTTT	CASSQADSFTGELFF
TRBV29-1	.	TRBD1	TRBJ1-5	TGCAGCGTTGAAGACCCGGGACAGGGTCAGCAGGTGGGCAATCAGCCCCAGCATTTT	CSVEDPGQGQQVGNQPQHF
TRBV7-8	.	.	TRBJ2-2	TGTGCCAGCAGCTTAGTAGGGGCGACCACCGGGGAGCTGTTTTTT	CASSLVGATTGELFF
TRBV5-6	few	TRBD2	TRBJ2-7	TGTGCCAGCAGCCCGAGCGGGGACTCCTACGAGCAGTACTTC	CASSPSGDSYEQYF
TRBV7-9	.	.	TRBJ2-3	TGTGCCAGCAGCCAACACCGGGACGCCGGGGGAGATACGCAGTATTTT	CASSQHRDAGGDTQYF
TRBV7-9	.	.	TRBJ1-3	TGTGCCAGCAGCTCCAAGACAGCTGGAAACACCATATATTTT	CASSSKTAGNTIYF
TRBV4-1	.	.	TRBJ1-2	TGCGCCAGCAGCCAAGCTCGGCTGGGGGGCGCGAACTATGGCTACACCTTC	CASSQARLGGANYGYTF
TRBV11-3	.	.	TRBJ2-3	TGTGCCAGCAGCTTCGGACAGCCTACAGATACGCAGTATTTT	CASSFGQPTDTQYF
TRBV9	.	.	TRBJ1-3	TGTGCCAGCAGCGTAGTGGGCGGCTCTGGAAACACCATATATTTT	CASSVVGGSGNTIYF
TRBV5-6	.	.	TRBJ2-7	TGTGCCAGCAGCTTGCCGGGGGCTAGTTTTTCCTACGAGCAGTACTTC	CASSLPGASFSYEQYF
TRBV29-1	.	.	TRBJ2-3	TGCAGCGGGGAGGTATGGGGTTCCACAGATACGCAGTATTTT	CSGEVWGSTDTQYF
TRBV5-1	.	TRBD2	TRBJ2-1	TGCGCCAGCAGCTTGTACGGGAGGGGGACTGATGAGCAGTTCTTC	CASSLYGRGTDEQFF
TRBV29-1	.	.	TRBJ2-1	TGCAGCGTTTACGACTCGATCAAAGGGTACAATGAGCAGTTCTTC	CSVYDSIKGYNEQFF
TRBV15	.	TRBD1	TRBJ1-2	TGTGCCACCAGCAGGGACAGGGATGGCTATGGCTACACCTTC	CATSRDRDGYGYTF
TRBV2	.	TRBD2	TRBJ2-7	TGTGCCAGCAGTGGTCTCCCTAGCGGGCCGCGGGCCTACGAGCAGTACTTC	CASSGLPSGPRAYEQYF
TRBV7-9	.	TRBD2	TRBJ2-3	TGTGCCAGCAGCCCCGCGGGGCTAGCGGGAGATGCAGATACGCAGTATTTT	CASSPAGLAGDADTQYF
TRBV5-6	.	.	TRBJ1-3	TGTGCCAGCAGCTTGGGTGGCTCTGGAAACACCATATATTTT	CASSLGGSGNTIYF
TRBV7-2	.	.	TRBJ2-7	TGTGCCAGCAGCTCCGGGGGACACGCTACCTCCTACGAGCAGTACTTC	CASSSGGHATSYEQYF
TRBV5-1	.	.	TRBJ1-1	TGCGCCAGCAGCTTGGCCGGCGGGTTGAACACTGAAGCTTTCTTT	CASSLAGGLNTEAFF
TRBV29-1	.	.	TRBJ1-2	TGCAGCGTTGGACACGTCCAGGGTGGCTACACCTTC	CSVGHVQGGYTF
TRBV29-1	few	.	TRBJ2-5	TGCAGCGTTGGAACAGGTCAAGAGACCCAGTACTTC	CSVGTGQETQYF
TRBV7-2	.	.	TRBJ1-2	TGTGCCAGCAGCTTAGAGGGAGGGTCCCCTAACTATGGCTACACCTTC	CASSLEGGSPNYGYTF